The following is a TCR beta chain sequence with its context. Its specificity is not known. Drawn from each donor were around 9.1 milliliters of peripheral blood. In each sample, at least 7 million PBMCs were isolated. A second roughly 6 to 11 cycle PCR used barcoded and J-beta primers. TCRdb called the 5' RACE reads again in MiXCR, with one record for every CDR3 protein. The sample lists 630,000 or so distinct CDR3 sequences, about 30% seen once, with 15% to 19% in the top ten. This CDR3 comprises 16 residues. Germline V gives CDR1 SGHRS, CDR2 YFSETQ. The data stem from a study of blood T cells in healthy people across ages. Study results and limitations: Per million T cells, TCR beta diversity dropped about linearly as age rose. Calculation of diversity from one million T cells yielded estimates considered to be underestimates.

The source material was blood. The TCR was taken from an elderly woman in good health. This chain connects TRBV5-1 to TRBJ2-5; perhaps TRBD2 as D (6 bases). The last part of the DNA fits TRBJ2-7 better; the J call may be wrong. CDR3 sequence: CASSSSSGVAGYEQYF. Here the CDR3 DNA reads TGCGCCAGCAGCTCCTCCTCGGGGGTAGCAGGCTACGAGCAGTACTTC.